This T cell receptor (beta chain) emerged from a study of blood T cell repertoires in COVID-19. Study context: There were acute and convalescent COVID-19 samples, and they came from the United States, Italy and Spain. From T cells, B-cell-depleted T cells, or PBMCs came the material, which was cDNA or gDNA.

In the study's own analysis: Estimated nucleated cell counts came from reference gene primer amplification. Here immunoSEQ multiplex PCR was the method, and the copy in TCRdb shows in-frame clones only, minus some. For V, J and clone size, that table is used; D and trimming come from the DNA. There are around 160,000 clones in the sample; approximately 84% occur only once, and approximately 14% lies in the top ten. After removal of 0 bases from V and 2 bases from J, the junction contained 5 bases not matched to a gene. Germline lookup yields CDR1 SGHNT and CDR2 YYREEE (reference sequence). This CDR3 is built from 16 residues.

The J gene is TRBJ2-3, the V gene TRBV5-4, with 8 bases that match TRBD2. Sequencing was done on a sample of peripheral blood. The sequence was collected from a woman aged 80 or over with acute or convalescent COVID-19. DNA for the CDR3: TGTGCCAGCAGCTTGGAGGCTAGCGGGTACACAGATACGCAGTATTTT. This codes for CASSLEASGYTDTQYF.